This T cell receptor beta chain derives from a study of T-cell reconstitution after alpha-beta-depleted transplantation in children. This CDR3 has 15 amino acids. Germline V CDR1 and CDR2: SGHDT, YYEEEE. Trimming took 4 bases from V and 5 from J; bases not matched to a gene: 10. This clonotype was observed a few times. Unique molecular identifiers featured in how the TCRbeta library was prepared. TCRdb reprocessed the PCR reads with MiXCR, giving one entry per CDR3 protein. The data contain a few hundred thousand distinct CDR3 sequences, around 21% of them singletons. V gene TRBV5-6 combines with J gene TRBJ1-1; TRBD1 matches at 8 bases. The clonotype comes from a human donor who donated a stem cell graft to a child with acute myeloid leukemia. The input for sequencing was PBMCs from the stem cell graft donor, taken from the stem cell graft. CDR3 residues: CASSPDRVWKTEAFF. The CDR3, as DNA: TGTGCCAGCAGCCCGGACAGGGTATGGAAAACTGAAGCTTTCTTT.